This T cell receptor beta chain originates from a study of graft-versus-host responses after intestinal transplantation. Study-wide findings and caveats: Early post-transplant HvG declines tracked with peak circulating GvH clone levels. In recipient marrow, GvH clones were found, and some appeared first in ileum or blood.

Concerning this clone: Its specificity is not known.

Repertoires were generated with immunoSEQ multiplex PCR, while TCRdb's copy carries only in-frame clones and drops some. This table holds fewer than 50,000 clones, roughly 90% found once. The germline V gene has CDR1 MGHRA and CDR2 YSYEKL. V lost 5 bases and J lost 4, with 23 bases in between. The CDR3 extends over 17 amino acids. This TCR derives from a human patient who received an intestinal transplant, so some T cells may come from the graft donor. This rearrangement joins TRBV4-1 to TRBJ1-2; D ambiguous. This specimen consisted of PBMCs, obtained 524 days after transplant. The CDR3: CASSERRRAVFIYGYTF. The CDR3 DNA follows: TGCGCCAGCAGCGAAAGAAGACGGGCAGTATTCATCTATGGCTACACCTTC.